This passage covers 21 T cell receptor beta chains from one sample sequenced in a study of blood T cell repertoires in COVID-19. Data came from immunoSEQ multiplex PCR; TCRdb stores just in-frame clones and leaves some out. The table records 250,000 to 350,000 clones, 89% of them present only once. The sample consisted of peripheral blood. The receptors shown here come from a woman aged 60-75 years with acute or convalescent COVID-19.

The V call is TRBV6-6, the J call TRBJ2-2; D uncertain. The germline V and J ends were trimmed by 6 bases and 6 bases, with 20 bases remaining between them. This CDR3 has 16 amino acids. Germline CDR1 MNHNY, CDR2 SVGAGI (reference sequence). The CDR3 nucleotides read TGTGCCAGCAGCGACCCCACTGGCGGCAGTCCCGGGGAGCTGTTTTTT. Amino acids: CASSDPTGGSPGELFF.

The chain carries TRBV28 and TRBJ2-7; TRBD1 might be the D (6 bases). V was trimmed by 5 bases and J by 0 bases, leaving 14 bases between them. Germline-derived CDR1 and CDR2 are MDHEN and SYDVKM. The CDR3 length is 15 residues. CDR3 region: CASSPPGASSYEQYF. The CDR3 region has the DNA TGTGCCAGCAGTCCCCCAGGGGCCAGCTCCTACGAGCAGTACTTC. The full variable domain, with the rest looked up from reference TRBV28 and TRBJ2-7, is DVKVTQSSRYLVKRTGEKVFLECVQDMDHENMFWYRQDPGLGLRLIYFSYDVKMKEKGDIPEGYSVSREKKERFSLILESASTNQTSMYLCASSPPGASSYEQYFGPGTRLTVT.

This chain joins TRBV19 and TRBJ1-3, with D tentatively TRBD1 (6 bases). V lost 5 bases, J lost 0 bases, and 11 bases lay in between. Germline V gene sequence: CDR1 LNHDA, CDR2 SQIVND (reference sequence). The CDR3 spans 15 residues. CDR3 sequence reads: CASSGRGGSGNTIYF. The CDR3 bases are TGTGCCAGTAGTGGGCGAGGGGGCTCTGGAAACACCATATATTTT.

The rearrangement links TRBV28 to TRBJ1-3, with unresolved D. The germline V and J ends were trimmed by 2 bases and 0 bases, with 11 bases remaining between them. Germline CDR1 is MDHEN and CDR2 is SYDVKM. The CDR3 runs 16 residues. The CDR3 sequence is CASSLGSTTSGNTIYF. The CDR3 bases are TGTGCCAGCAGTTTAGGCAGTACCACCTCTGGAAACACCATATATTTT.

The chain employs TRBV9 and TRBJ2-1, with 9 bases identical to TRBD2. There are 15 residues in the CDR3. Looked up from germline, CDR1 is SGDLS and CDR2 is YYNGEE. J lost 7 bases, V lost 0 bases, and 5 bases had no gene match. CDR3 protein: CASSVAASGANEQFF. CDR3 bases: TGTGCCAGCAGCGTAGCGGCTAGCGGGGCGAATGAGCAGTTCTTC.

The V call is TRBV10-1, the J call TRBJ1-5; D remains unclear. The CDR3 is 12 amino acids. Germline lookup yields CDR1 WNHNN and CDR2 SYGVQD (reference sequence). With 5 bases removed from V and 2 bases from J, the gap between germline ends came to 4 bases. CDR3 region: CASSRGNQPQHF. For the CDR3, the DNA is TGCGCCAGCAGTCGTGGCAATCAGCCCCAGCATTTT.

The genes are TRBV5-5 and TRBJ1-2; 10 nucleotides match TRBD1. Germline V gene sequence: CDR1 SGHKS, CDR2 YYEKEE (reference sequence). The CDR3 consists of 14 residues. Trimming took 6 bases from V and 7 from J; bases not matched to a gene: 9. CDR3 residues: CASNPTGGVGGYTF. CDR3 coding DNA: TGTGCCAGCAACCCGACAGGGGGCGTCGGTGGCTACACCTTC. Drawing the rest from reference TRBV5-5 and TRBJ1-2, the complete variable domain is DAGVTQSPTHLIKTRGQQVTLRCSPISGHKSVSWYQQVLGQGPQFIFQYYEKEERGRGNFPDRFSARQFPNYSSELNVNALLLGDSALYLCASNPTGGVGGYTFGSGTRLTVV.

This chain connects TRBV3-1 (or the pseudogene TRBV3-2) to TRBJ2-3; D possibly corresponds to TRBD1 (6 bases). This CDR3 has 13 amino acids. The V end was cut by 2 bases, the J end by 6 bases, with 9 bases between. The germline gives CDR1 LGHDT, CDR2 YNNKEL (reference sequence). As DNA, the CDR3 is TGTGCCAGCAGCCAACGAAGGGGGGATACGCAGTATTTT. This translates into CASSQRRGDTQYF.

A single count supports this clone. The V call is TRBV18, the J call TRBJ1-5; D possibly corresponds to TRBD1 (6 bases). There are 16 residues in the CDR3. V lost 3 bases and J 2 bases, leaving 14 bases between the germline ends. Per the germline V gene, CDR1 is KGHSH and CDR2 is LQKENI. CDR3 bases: TGTGCCAGCTCACCCTCAATACGACAGGGCAATCAGCCCCAGCATTTT. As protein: CASSPSIRQGNQPQHF.

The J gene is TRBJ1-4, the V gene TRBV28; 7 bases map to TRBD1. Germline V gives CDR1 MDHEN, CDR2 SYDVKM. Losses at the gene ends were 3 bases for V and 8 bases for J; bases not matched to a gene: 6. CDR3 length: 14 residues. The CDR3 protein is CASSFDRVVEKLFF. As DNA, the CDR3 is TGTGCCAGCAGTTTCGACAGGGTAGTAGAAAAACTGTTTTTT. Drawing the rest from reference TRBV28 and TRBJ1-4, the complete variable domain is DVKVTQSSRYLVKRTGEKVFLECVQDMDHENMFWYRQDPGLGLRLIYFSYDVKMKEKGDIPEGYSVSREKKERFSLILESASTNQTSMYLCASSFDRVVEKLFFGSGTQLSVL.

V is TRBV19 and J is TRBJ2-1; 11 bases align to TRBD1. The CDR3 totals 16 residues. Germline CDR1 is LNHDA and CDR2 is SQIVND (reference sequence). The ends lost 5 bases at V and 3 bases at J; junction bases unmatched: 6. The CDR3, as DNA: TGTGCCAGTAGTTTCCGGGACAGGGGGAACTACAATGAGCAGTTCTTC. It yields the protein CASSFRDRGNYNEQFF.

CDR3 sequence: CASSLALRTGGRETQYF. The CDR3 nucleotides read TGTGCCAGCAGCTTAGCGCTCCGGACAGGGGGGCGAGAGACCCAGTACTTC. The chain uses TRBV7-9 and TRBJ2-5; 10 nucleotides align to TRBD1. Germline V lookup: CDR1 SEHNR, CDR2 FQNEAQ (reference sequence). With V trimmed by 0 bases and J by 4 bases, 8 bases remained unmatched. The CDR3 is made up of 17 amino acids.

CDR3 nucleotides: TGCGCCAGCAGCCAAGATACGAGCTCCTACGAGCAGTACTTC. This codes for CASSQDTSSYEQYF. The genes are TRBV4-3 and TRBJ2-7, with no clear D. Trimming took off 0 bases at V and 0 bases at J, with 6 bases between the two ends. Germline values: CDR1 LGHNA, CDR2 YSLEER. The CDR3 length is 14 residues.

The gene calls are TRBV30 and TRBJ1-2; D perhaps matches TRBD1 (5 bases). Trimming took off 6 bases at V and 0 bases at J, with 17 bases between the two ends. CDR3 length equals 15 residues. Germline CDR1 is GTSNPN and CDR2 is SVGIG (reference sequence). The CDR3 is CACLTGRGANYGYTF. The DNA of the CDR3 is TGTGCCTGCCTCACCGGCCGGGGGGCTAACTATGGCTACACCTTC.

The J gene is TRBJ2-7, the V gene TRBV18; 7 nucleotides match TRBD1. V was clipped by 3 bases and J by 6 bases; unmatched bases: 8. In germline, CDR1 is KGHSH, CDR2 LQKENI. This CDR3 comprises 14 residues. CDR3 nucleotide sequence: TGTGCCAGCTCACCCCCGGGACAGATCTTCGAGCAGTACTTC. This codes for CASSPPGQIFEQYF.

CDR3 protein: CASSPSGSGSHEQYF. The CDR3 DNA follows: TGTGCCAGCAGCCCCTCGGGTAGCGGGAGCCACGAGCAGTACTTC. The chain links TRBV3-1 (or the pseudogene TRBV3-2) to TRBJ2-7, with TRBD2 identical over 9 bases. Germline assignment: CDR1 LGHDT and CDR2 YNNKEL (reference sequence). This CDR3 contains 15 residues. V lost 4 bases to trimming and J lost 5 bases; unmatched junction nucleotides: 9.

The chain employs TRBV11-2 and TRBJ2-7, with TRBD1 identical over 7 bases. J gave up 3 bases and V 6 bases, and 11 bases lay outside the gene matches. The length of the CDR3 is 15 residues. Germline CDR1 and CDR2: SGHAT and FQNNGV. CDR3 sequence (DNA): TGTGCCAGCAGAATACCGGGACAGAAACACTACGAGCAGTACTTC. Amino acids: CASRIPGQKHYEQYF.

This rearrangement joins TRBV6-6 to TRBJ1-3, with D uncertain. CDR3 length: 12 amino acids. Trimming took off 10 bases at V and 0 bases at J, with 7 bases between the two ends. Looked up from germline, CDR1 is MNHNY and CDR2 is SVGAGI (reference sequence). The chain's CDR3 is CATQDSGNTIYF. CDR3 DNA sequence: TGTGCCACCCAGGACTCTGGAAACACCATATATTTT.

CDR3 protein: CASSLIPGGLNGYTF. DNA for the CDR3: TGTGCCAGCAGCTTAATCCCAGGGGGTCTGAATGGCTACACCTTC. The chain carries TRBV7-3 and TRBJ1-2, with TRBD1 identical over 7 bases. CDR3 size: 15 residues. Germline V gene sequence: CDR1 SGHTA, CDR2 FQGTGA. V lost 1 base and J lost 6; bases outside the gene matches: 8.

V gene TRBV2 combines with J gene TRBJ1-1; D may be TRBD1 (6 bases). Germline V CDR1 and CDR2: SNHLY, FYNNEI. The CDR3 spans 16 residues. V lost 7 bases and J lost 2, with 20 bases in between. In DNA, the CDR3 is TGTGCCAGCACCCTAGGCAGGGGCGCCATAAACACTGAAGCTTTCTTT. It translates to CASTLGRGAINTEAFF.

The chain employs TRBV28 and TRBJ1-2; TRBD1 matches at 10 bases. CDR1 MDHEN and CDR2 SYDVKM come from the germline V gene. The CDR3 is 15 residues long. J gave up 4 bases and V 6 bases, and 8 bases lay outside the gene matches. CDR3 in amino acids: CASRTGQGITYGYTF. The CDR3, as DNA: TGTGCCAGCAGAACGGGACAGGGGATCACCTATGGCTACACCTTC.